This is a list of T cell receptor beta chains from one sample in a study of T cells in Graves' hyperthyroidism and ophthalmopathy. One entry per CDR3 protein results from TCRdb running MiXCR on the multiplex PCR reads. Among about 840,000 distinct CDR3 sequences listed, roughly 40% were seen once. The sequenced sample consisted of blood. These receptors all come from a man younger than 35 with Graves' hyperthyroidism. CDR3s include the opening cysteine and the closing phenylalanine or tryptophan. The D gene is left open where the match is weak. Clone size is not always given. Where it is, it says once, few, many or a class for expanded clones.

CDR3 protein: CAGSYLTGSGANVLTF
CDR3 DNA: TGCGCCGGCAGCTACCTTACAGGGTCGGGGGCCAACGTCCTGACTTTC
J gene: TRBJ2-6
clone size: NA
V gene: TRBV5-1
D gene: NA

CDR3 protein: CASRVDRVPQHF
CDR3 DNA: TGTGCCAGCAGAGTGGACAGGGTGCCCCAGCATTTT
J gene: TRBJ1-5
clone size: once
V gene: TRBV2
D gene: TRBD1

CDR3 protein: CSVVVDTGSEQYF
CDR3 DNA: TGCAGCGTTGTAGTGGACACAGGGAGCGAGCAGTACTTC
J gene: TRBJ2-7
clone size: many
V gene: TRBV29-1
D gene: NA

CDR3 protein: CSVEESGAVAFF
CDR3 DNA: TGCAGCGTTGAAGAGAGTGGCGCTGTAGCTTTCTTT
J gene: TRBJ1-1
clone size: NA
V gene: TRBV29-1
D gene: NA

CDR3 protein: CSARQEMTYEQYF
CDR3 DNA: TGCAGCGCGAGACAGGAGATGACCTACGAGCAGTACTTC
J gene: TRBJ2-7
clone size: few
V gene: TRBV29-1
D gene: NA

CDR3 protein: CSTPGDSESYGYTF
CDR3 DNA: TGCAGCACCCCCGGGGACAGCGAGTCCTATGGCTACACCTTC
J gene: TRBJ1-2
clone size: NA
V gene: TRBV29-1
D gene: TRBD1

CDR3 protein: CASRSGTGVNQPQHF
CDR3 DNA: TGCGCCAGCAGATCCGGGACAGGGGTCAATCAGCCCCAGCATTTT
J gene: TRBJ1-5
clone size: NA
V gene: TRBV5-1
D gene: TRBD1

CDR3 protein: CASSYGPGAAFF
CDR3 DNA: TGTGCCAGCAGTTACGGCCCAGGGGCAGCTTTCTTT
J gene: TRBJ1-1
clone size: NA
V gene: TRBV6-5
D gene: NA

CDR3 protein: CASSSPTGNTGELFF
CDR3 DNA: TGTGCCAGCAGCTCCCCGACAGGGAACACCGGGGAGCTGTTTTTT
J gene: TRBJ2-2
clone size: NA
V gene: TRBV9
D gene: NA

CDR3 protein: CASSYPGTSEQYF
CDR3 DNA: TGTGCCAGCAGTTACCCCGGGACATCCGAGCAGTACTTC
J gene: TRBJ2-7
clone size: NA
V gene: TRBV12-3/TRBV12-4
D gene: NA

CDR3 protein: CASSLALGQGNSPLHF
CDR3 DNA: TGTGCCAGCAGCTTAGCCCTAGGACAGGGAAATTCACCCCTCCACTTT
J gene: TRBJ1-6
clone size: once
V gene: TRBV7-2
D gene: TRBD1

CDR3 protein: CASSTGGRGANTIYF
CDR3 DNA: TGTGCCAGCAGCACCGGGGGACGGGGGGCAAACACCATATATTTT
J gene: TRBJ1-3
clone size: few
V gene: TRBV12-3/TRBV12-4
D gene: NA

CDR3 protein: CASSFALADNSPLHF
CDR3 DNA: TGTGCCAGCAGCTTCGCGCTAGCGGACAATTCACCCCTCCACTTT
J gene: TRBJ1-6
clone size: NA
V gene: TRBV5-8
D gene: NA

CDR3 protein: CASRTGLGNEKLFF
CDR3 DNA: TGCGCCAGCAGGACTGGGCTGGGTAATGAAAAACTGTTTTTT
J gene: TRBJ1-4
clone size: NA
V gene: TRBV10-2
D gene: NA

CDR3 protein: CASRTGPGDGEAFF
CDR3 DNA: TGTGCCAGCAGAACGGGGCCCGGGGATGGTGAAGCTTTCTTT
J gene: TRBJ1-1
clone size: NA
V gene: TRBV5-5
D gene: NA

CDR3 protein: CASSRGGREGPYEQYF
CDR3 DNA: TGCGCCAGCAGCCGCGGGGGGCGGGAGGGCCCCTACGAGCAGTACTTC
J gene: TRBJ2-7
clone size: few
V gene: TRBV5-1
D gene: TRBD2

CDR3 protein: CASSRDRGPYGYTF
CDR3 DNA: TGTGCCAGCAGTCGGGACAGGGGGCCCTATGGCTACACCTTC
J gene: TRBJ1-2
clone size: NA
V gene: TRBV12-3/TRBV12-4
D gene: TRBD1

CDR3 protein: CASSLANRGTEAFF
CDR3 DNA: TGCGCCAGCAGCTTGGCCAATAGGGGCACTGAAGCTTTCTTT
J gene: TRBJ1-1
clone size: NA
V gene: TRBV5-1
D gene: NA

CDR3 protein: CASSQIPGQANTEAFF
CDR3 DNA: TGTGCCAGCAGCCAAATCCCGGGACAGGCGAACACTGAAGCTTTCTTT
J gene: TRBJ1-1
clone size: NA
V gene: TRBV7-9
D gene: TRBD1

CDR3 protein: CASGGQGREKLFF
CDR3 DNA: TGTGCCAGCGGCGGACAGGGCCGGGAAAAACTGTTTTTT
J gene: TRBJ1-4
clone size: NA
V gene: TRBV2
D gene: TRBD1

CDR3 protein: CASSLTSWTSGHETQYF
CDR3 DNA: TGTGCCAGCAGCTTAACTTCCTGGACTAGCGGACATGAGACCCAGTACTTC
J gene: TRBJ2-5
clone size: many
V gene: TRBV7-2
D gene: TRBD2

CDR3 protein: CASSYGTDGYTF
CDR3 DNA: TGTGCCAGCAGCTACGGGACAGATGGCTACACCTTC
J gene: TRBJ1-2
clone size: many
V gene: TRBV7-9
D gene: TRBD1

CDR3 protein: CASSEGTYTGELFF
CDR3 DNA: TGTGCCAGCAGTGAAGGGACCTACACCGGGGAGCTGTTTTTT
J gene: TRBJ2-2
clone size: many
V gene: TRBV2
D gene: NA

CDR3 protein: CTIQGAEYGEQYF
CDR3 DNA: TGTACCATTCAGGGGGCTGAATACGGCGAGCAGTACTTC
J gene: TRBJ2-7
clone size: NA
V gene: TRBV10-3
D gene: TRBD1